This T cell receptor beta chain appears in the sequencing data of a study of blood T cell repertoires in COVID-19. Study context: Samples taken during acute and convalescent COVID-19 were collected in the United States, Italy and Spain. PBMCs, B-cell-depleted T cells, or T cells provided the cDNA or gDNA that made up the material.

Trimming took off 1 base at V and 8 bases at J, with 8 bases between the two ends. Germline CDR1 reads LGHDT; CDR2 reads YNNKEL (reference sequence). The CDR3 runs to 13 residues. Original analysis: Estimates of nucleated cell counts were drawn from the amplification of reference gene primers. Only in-frame clones appear in the TCRdb table, and some are missing; sequencing was by immunoSEQ multiplex PCR. From that table come the V and J calls and clone size; the DNA was used to work out D and trimming. In the table there are under 250,000 clones, around four fifths of which are singletons. The sequence derives from a woman aged 45-59 years with acute or convalescent COVID-19. This chain joins TRBV3-1 (or the pseudogene TRBV3-2) and TRBJ1-4; tentative D call: TRBD1 (5 bases). The source material was peripheral blood. The CDR3 region is CASSQGRGEKLFF. CDR3 sequence (DNA): TGTGCCAGCAGCCAAGGACGGGGGGAAAAACTGTTTTTT.